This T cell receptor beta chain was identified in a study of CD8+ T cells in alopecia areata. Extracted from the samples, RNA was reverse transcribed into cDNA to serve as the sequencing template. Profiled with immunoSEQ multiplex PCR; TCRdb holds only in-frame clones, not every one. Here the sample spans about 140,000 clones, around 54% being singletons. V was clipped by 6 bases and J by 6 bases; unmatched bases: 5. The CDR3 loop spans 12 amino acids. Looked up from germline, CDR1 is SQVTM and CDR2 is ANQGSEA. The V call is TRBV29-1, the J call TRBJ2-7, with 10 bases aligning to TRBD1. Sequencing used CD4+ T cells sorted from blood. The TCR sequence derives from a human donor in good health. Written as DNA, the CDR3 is TGCAGCGTGCAGGGACAGGGGACCGAGCAGTACTTC. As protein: CSVQGQGTEQYF.